Below are 21 T cell receptor beta chains sequenced from a single sample in a study of human T cells and chemical hapten exposure. This sample's time point: pre-sensitization, week 0. This sample's treatment: therapeutic diphenylcyclopropenone sensitization with weekly scalp DPC. One entry per CDR3 protein results from TCRdb running MiXCR on the RACE reads. This sample has tens of thousands of distinct CDR3 sequences, with around 10% found just once. Material: whole blood, obtained in connection with sensitization to the hapten diphenylcyclopropenone (DPC). The receptors stem from a woman between 35 and 50 years old with alopecia areata. Some clones in this sample may be carry-over from other donors' samples.

This clonotype was seen at least ten times. The chain links TRBV4-2 to TRBJ2-7; possibly TRBD1 for D (6 bases). Trimming left V 6 bases short and J 6 bases short, with 18 bases between. Germline CDR1 and CDR2: LGHNA and YNFKEQ. This CDR3 is built from 14 residues. The CDR3 DNA reads as TGTGCCAGCAGACCAGGGGTCGCCCCCGGCGAGCAGTACTTC. Translated: CASRPGVAPGEQYF.

This clonotype was counted only a few times. Germline is not matched at one junction end, which may reflect a read error. The V call is TRBV10-3, the J call TRBJ2-7, with TRBD1 matching 7 bases. From germline, CDR1 is ENHRY and CDR2 SYGVKD. CDR3 length: 13 residues. Written as DNA, the CDR3 is TGTGCCATCAGTGTTTCAAGGGGGCACGAGCAGTACTTT. Amino acids: CAISVSRGHEQYF.

This clonotype came up a few times. The chain employs TRBV30 and TRBJ2-1; D may be TRBD1 or TRBD2 (5 bases each). This CDR3 has 18 amino acids. V lost 1 base to trimming and J lost 0 bases, with 19 bases between them. Germline loops: CDR1 GTSNPN, CDR2 SVGIG (reference sequence). This chain's CDR3 is CAWSERGFLVRSYNEQFF. The CDR3 nucleotides are TGTGCCTGGAGTGAACGGGGCTTCTTGGTTCGCTCCTACAATGAGCAGTTCTTC.

This clonotype was observed at least ten times. The chain couples TRBV11-2 to TRBJ2-3; D is perhaps TRBD2 (5 bases). The length of the CDR3 is 13 residues. V dropped 5 bases and J dropped 3 bases, with 9 bases sitting between them. From germline, CDR1 is SGHAT and CDR2 FQNNGV. This chain's CDR3 is CASSPLATDTQYF. CDR3 nucleotides: TGTGCCAGCAGCCCCCTAGCAACAGATACGCAGTATTTT.

In this sample, this clonotype turned up a few times. The chain carries TRBV3-1 and TRBJ2-7, with 8 nucleotides matching TRBD1. The CDR3 has 14 residues. V was clipped by 1 base and J by 2 bases; unmatched bases: 1. CDR1 and CDR2 from the germline V gene are LGHDT and YNNKEL (reference sequence). The CDR3 region is CASSQADRAYEQYF. The DNA of the CDR3 is TGTGCCAGCAGCCAAGCGGACAGGGCCTACGAGCAGTACTTC.

This clonotype was seen more than once but under ten times. This CDR3 is CASNEPTGNEQYF. The CDR3 DNA reads TGTGCCAGCAATGAGCCGACAGGGAACGAGCAGTACTTC. The chain combines TRBV6-6 with TRBJ2-7; 7 bases fit TRBD1. Germline CDR1 MNHNY, CDR2 SVGAGI (reference sequence). The CDR3 runs 13 residues. Trimming at V came to 7 bases and at J to 5 bases, leaving 8 bases not matched to a gene.

This clonotype showed up many times. The chain has TRBV12-3 or TRBV12-4 and TRBJ2-3, with a tentative D call TRBD1 (5 bases). CDR3 length: 15 residues. Trimming took off 2 bases at V and 6 bases at J, with 15 bases between the two ends. The CDR3 sequence: CASSLLGAPGDTQYF. For the CDR3, the DNA is TGTGCCAGCAGTTTATTGGGCGCTCCAGGGGATACGCAGTATTTT.

Concerning this clonotype itself: This may be a read error, as it is one base from a much larger clone. V is TRBV7-2 and J is TRBJ2-7; TRBD2 is a possible D gene (5 bases). The CDR3 covers 15 residues. Germline V gives CDR1 SGHTA, CDR2 FQGNSA. V dropped 3 bases and J dropped 4 bases, with 16 bases sitting between them. The CDR3 bases are TGTACCAGCAGCTTCCGGCCCGGGGAGTCATACGAGCAGTACTTC. Translating it yields CTSSFRPGESYEQYF.

This clonotype was found a few times. The rearrangement joins TRBV19 to TRBJ1-5; possible D gene TRBD1, 5 bases. The V gene's germline CDR1 is LNHDA and CDR2 SQIVND (reference sequence). The CDR3 extends over 15 amino acids. Trimming shortened V by 6 bases and J by 4 bases, and 16 bases separated the two germline ends. This CDR3 reads CASSRQGNGNQPQHF. The CDR3 coding sequence is TGTGCCAGTAGCCGCCAGGGCAATGGGAATCAGCCCCAGCATTTT. The entire variable domain, with the rest obtained from reference TRBV19 and TRBJ1-5, is as follows: DGGITQSPKYLFRKEGQNVTLSCEQNLNHDAMYWYRQDPGQGLRLIYYSQIVNDFQKGDIAEGYSVSREKKESFPLTVTSAQKNPTAFYLCASSRQGNGNQPQHFGDGTRLSIL.

This clonotype was counted at least ten times. This rearrangement joins TRBV7-9 to TRBJ2-1; 8 nucleotides agree with TRBD1. Trimming took 0 bases from V and 8 from J; bases not matched to a gene: 6. This CDR3 region has 15 residues. CDR1 is SEHNR, CDR2 FQNEAQ, per germline (reference sequence). The CDR3 DNA sequence: TGTGCCAGCAGCTTAGCCACAGGGGGTATCGATGAGCAGTTCTTC. This gives the protein CASSLATGGIDEQFF.

This clonotype has at least ten counts. The chain links TRBV9 to TRBJ2-2; TRBD2 is a possible D gene (6 bases). Per the germline V gene, CDR1 is SGDLS and CDR2 is YYNGEE. The CDR3 totals 14 residues. Trimming cost V 1 base and J 5 bases, with 9 bases left between them. The CDR3 protein is CASSVQEGTGELFF. In DNA, the CDR3 is TGTGCCAGCAGCGTACAGGAGGGAACCGGGGAGCTGTTTTTT. Full variable domain (missing parts from reference TRBV9 and TRBJ2-2): DSGVTQTPKHLITATGQRVTLRCSPRSGDLSVYWYQQSLDQGLQFLIQYYNGEERAKGNILERFSAQQFPDLHSELNLSSLELGDSALYFCASSVQEGTGELFFGEGSRLTVL.

This clonotype has at least ten counts. V is TRBV12-3 or TRBV12-4 and J is TRBJ2-1, with TRBD2 identical over 11 bases. The CDR3 contains 15 residues. V shed 6 bases, J shed 14 bases, and the junction held 15 bases outside the gene matches. CDR3 bases: TGTGCCAGCAGCCCCGGTGGTAGCGGGGGGGCCTTCGAGTTCTTC. Translated: CASSPGGSGGAFEFF.

This clonotype showed up many times. This chain links TRBV6-2 or TRBV6-3 with TRBJ1-1; D gene uncertain. This CDR3 region has 13 residues. The V gene lost 7 bases and the J gene lost 1 base, with 10 bases spanning the gap. The germline CDR1 and CDR2 sequences are MNHEY and SVGEGT. The DNA of the CDR3 is TGTGCCAGCATCTGGGCAGAGAACACTGAAGCTTTCTTT. It is translated as CASIWAENTEAFF.

The genes are TRBV19 and TRBJ2-4, with 8 bases identical to TRBD1. From germline, CDR1 is LNHDA and CDR2 SQIVND (reference sequence). The CDR3 consists of 16 residues. V trimming: 3 bases; J trimming: 6 bases; junction bases outside the gene matches: 10. As DNA, the CDR3 is TGTGCCAGTAGTATTAATCAGGGGGCGCGGGGAAACATTCAGTACTTC. Translating it yields CASSINQGARGNIQYF.

This clonotype was recorded many times. The chain links TRBV27 to TRBJ1-1; D is ambiguous. The CDR3 sequence is 13 residues long. V was cut by 3 bases and J by 4 bases, with 9 bases left in between. The germline V gene encodes CDR1 MNHEY and CDR2 SMNVEV (reference sequence). The CDR3 loop reads CASSFGLGTEAFF. CDR3 sequence (DNA): TGTGCCAGCAGTTTTGGGTTGGGCACTGAAGCTTTCTTT.

The rearrangement uses TRBV12-3 or TRBV12-4 and TRBJ2-5, with unresolved D. The CDR3 runs 10 residues. V gave up 8 bases and J gave up 5 bases, with 6 bases separating them. The DNA for the CDR3 is TGTGCCAGCGCGTTGGAGACCCAGTACTTC. Its protein is CASALETQYF.

This clonotype was picked up many times. CDR3 residues: CASSFSAGGHNEQFF. The CDR3 coding sequence is TGCGCCAGCAGCTTTTCAGCGGGGGGCCACAATGAGCAGTTCTTC. The chain has TRBV5-1 and TRBJ2-1; 9 bases match TRBD2. The CDR3 has 15 amino acids. With 2 bases clipped from V and 5 bases from J, the junction kept 5 bases outside the gene matches. Per the germline V gene, CDR1 is SGHRS and CDR2 is YFSETQ.

The V gene is TRBV11-2, the J gene TRBJ2-3; 8 bases match TRBD2. Germline V CDR1 and CDR2: SGHAT, FQNNGV. The CDR3 consists of 17 residues. V gave up 2 bases and J gave up 1 base; unmatched junction bases: 8. DNA of the CDR3: TGTGCCAGCAGCTTAACATCGGGGGGGCAAGGCACAGATACGCAGTATTTT. It specifies CASSLTSGGQGTDTQYF.

This clonotype was detected only a few times. J is TRBJ1-3 and V is TRBV7-9; D is ambiguous. The V and J ends lost 5 bases and 2 bases respectively, with 10 bases between them. Germline V lookup: CDR1 SEHNR, CDR2 FQNEAQ (reference sequence). The CDR3 is 14 amino acids. CDR3: CASSQTFAGNTIYF. The CDR3 coding sequence is TGTGCCAGCAGCCAGACATTCGCTGGAAACACCATATATTTT.

The CDR3, as DNA: TGCAGCGCTGGGACAGGTCAGGCCTACGAGCAGTACTTC. It specifies CSAGTGQAYEQYF. The chain employs TRBV29-1 and TRBJ2-7, with 8 bases aligning to TRBD1. Losses at the gene ends were 7 bases for V and 2 bases for J; bases not matched to a gene: 7. Per the germline V gene, CDR1 is SQVTM and CDR2 is ANQGSEA. The CDR3 totals 13 residues.

This clonotype was detected ten times or more. V gene TRBV4-3 combines with J gene TRBJ2-3, with unresolved D. The CDR3 totals 17 residues. Trimming removed 1 base from V and 0 bases from J, with 14 bases in between. Germline V CDR1 and CDR2: LGHNA, YSLEER. Written as DNA, the CDR3 is TGCGCCAGCAGCCAAGCACAGTCCCGTACCAGCACAGATACGCAGTATTTT. This sequence encodes CASSQAQSRTSTDTQYF.